This note documents a single TCR beta chain sequence. These data originate in a study of blood T cell repertoires in COVID-19. Looking at the study overall: T cells, B-cell-depleted T cells, or PBMCs supplied cDNA or gDNA.

The CDR3 has 14 amino acids. With 7 bases removed from V and 1 base from J, the gap between germline ends came to 14 bases. Germline CDR1 SGHNT, CDR2 YYREEE (reference sequence). Per the original methods: Counts of nucleated cells, estimated from reference gene primer amplification, were obtained. Method: immunoSEQ multiplex PCR; TCRdb's copy keeps in-frame clones and lacks some. V and J calls plus clone size are reproduced from that table; the DNA served to infer D and trimming. Counted here are some 150,000 clones, approximately 80% occurring once; the ten biggest clones make up approximately 15%. V is TRBV5-4 and J is TRBJ1-1; unclear D gene. The sequence was obtained from a woman older than 75 with acute or convalescent COVID-19. Material for sequencing was peripheral blood. For the CDR3, the DNA is TGTGCCAGCGGCTCGATTGAGAGGAACACTGAAGCTTTCTTT. Residues: CASGSIERNTEAFF.